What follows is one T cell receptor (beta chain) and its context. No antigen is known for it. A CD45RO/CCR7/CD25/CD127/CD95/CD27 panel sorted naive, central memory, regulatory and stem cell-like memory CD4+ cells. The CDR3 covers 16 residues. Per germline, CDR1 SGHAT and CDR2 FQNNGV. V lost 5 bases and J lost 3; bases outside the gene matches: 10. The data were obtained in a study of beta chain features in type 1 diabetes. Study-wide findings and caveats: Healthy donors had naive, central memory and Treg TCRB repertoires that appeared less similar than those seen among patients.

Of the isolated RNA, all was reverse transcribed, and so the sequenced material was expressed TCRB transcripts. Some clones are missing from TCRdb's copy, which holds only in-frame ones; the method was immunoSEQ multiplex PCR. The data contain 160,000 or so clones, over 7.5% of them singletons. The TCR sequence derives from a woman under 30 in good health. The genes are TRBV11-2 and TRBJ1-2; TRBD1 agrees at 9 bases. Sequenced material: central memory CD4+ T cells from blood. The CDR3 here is CASSTLYRGHYYGYTF. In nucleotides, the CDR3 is TGTGCCAGCAGCACCCTTTACAGGGGGCATTACTATGGCTACACCTTC.